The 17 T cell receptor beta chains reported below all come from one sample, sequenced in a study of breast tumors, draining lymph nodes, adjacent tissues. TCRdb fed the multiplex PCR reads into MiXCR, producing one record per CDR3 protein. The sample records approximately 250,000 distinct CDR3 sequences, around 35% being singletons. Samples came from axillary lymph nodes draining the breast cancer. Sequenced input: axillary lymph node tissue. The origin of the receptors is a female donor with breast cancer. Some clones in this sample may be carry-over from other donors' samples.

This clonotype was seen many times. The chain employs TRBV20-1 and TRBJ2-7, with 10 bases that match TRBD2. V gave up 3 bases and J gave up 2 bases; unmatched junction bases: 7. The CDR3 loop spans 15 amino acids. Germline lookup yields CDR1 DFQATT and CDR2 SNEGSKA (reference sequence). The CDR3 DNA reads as TGCAGTGCTAGCATCTCTAGCGGGAGTCCCTACGAGCAGTACTTC. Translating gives CSASISSGSPYEQYF.

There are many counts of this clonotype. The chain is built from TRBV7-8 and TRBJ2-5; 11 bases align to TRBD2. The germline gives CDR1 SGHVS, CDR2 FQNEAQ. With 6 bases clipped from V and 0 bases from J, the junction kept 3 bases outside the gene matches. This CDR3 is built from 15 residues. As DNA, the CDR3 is TGTGCCAGCAGTAATAGCGGGAGGGACCAAGAGACCCAGTACTTC. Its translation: CASSNSGRDQETQYF.

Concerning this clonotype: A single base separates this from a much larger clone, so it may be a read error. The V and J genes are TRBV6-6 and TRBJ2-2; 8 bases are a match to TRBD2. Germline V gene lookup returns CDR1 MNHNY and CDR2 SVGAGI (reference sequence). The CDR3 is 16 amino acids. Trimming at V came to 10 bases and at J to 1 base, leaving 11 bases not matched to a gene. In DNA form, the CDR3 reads TGTGCCACCTTACCGGGGGGGAGTAGGAACACCGGGGAGCTGTTTTTT. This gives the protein CATLPGGSRNTGELFF.

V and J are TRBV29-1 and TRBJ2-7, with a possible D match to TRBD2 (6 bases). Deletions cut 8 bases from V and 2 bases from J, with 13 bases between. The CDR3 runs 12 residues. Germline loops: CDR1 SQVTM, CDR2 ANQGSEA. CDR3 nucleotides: TGCAGCTTGGGAGGAACAACCTACGAGCAGTACTTC. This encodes CSLGGTTYEQYF.

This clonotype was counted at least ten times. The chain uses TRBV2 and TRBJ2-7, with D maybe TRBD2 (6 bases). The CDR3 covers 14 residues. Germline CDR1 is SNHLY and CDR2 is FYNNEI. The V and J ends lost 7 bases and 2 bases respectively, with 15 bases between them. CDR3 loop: CASKEGTGTYEQYF. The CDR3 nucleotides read TGTGCCAGCAAGGAGGGGACGGGGACCTACGAGCAGTACTTC.

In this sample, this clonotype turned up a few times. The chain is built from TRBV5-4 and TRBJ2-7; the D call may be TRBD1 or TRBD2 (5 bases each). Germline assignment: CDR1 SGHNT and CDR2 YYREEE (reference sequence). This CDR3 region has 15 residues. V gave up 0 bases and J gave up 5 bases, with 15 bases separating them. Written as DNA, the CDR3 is TGTGCCAGCAGCTTGGGACCTGGGGGATCTGACGAGCAGTACTTC. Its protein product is CASSLGPGGSDEQYF.

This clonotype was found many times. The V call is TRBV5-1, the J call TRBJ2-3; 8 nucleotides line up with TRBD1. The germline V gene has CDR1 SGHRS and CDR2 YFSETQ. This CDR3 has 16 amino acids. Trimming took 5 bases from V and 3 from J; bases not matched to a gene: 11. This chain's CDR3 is CASRTQGAYTTDTQYF. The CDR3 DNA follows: TGCGCCAGCAGGACTCAGGGGGCCTACACTACAGATACGCAGTATTTT.

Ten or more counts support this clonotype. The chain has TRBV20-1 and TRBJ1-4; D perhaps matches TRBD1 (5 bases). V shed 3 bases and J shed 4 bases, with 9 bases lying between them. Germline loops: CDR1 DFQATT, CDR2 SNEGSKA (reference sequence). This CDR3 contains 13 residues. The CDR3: CSASWGNNEKLFF. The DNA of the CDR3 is TGCAGTGCTAGTTGGGGGAATAATGAAAAACTGTTTTTT.

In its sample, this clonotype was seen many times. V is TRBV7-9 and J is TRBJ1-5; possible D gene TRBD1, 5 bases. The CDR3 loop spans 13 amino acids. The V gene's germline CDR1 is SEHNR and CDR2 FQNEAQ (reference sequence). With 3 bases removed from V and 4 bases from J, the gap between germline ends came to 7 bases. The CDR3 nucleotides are TGTGCCAGCAGCTTCGAGGGGAATCAGCCCCAGCATTTT. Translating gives CASSFEGNQPQHF.

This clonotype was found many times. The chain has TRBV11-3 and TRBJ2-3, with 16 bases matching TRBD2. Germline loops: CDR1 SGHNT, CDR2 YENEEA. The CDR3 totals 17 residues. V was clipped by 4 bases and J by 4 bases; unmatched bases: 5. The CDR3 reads CASSWGLAGGPSDTQYF. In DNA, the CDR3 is TGTGCCAGCAGCTGGGGACTAGCGGGAGGGCCTTCAGATACGCAGTATTTT.

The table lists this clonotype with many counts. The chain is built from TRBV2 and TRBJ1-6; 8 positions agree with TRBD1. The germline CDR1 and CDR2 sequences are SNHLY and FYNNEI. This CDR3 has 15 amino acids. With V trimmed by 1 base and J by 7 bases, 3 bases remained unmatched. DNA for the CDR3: TGTGCCAGCAGTGAAGTAACAGGGGGAAATTCACCCCTCCACTTT. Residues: CASSEVTGGNSPLHF.

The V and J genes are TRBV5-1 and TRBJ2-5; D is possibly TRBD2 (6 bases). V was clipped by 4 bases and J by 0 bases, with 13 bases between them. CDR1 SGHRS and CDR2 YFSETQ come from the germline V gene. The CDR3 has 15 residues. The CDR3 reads CASSMDWGDQETQYF. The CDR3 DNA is TGCGCCAGCAGCATGGATTGGGGGGACCAAGAGACCCAGTACTTC.

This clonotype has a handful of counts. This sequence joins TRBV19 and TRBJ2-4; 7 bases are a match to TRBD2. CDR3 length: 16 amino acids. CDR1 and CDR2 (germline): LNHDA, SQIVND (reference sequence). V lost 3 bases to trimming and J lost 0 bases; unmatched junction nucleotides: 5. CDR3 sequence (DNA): TGTGCCAGTAGTATCGGGGGGTGGAAAGCCAAAAACATTCAGTACTTC. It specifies CASSIGGWKAKNIQYF.

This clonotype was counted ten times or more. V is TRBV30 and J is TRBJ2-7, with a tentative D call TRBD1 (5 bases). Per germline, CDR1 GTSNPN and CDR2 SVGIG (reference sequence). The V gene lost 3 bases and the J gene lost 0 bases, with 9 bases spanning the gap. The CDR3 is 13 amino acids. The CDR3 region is CAWRRGTSYEQYF. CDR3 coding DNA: TGTGCCTGGAGAAGGGGAACCTCCTACGAGCAGTACTTC. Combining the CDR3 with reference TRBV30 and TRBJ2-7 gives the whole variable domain SQTIHQWPATLVQPVGSPLSLECTVEGTSNPNLYWYRQAAGRGLQLLFYSVGIGQISSEVPQNLSASRPQDRQFILSSKKLLLSDSGFYLCAWRRGTSYEQYFGPGTRLTVT.

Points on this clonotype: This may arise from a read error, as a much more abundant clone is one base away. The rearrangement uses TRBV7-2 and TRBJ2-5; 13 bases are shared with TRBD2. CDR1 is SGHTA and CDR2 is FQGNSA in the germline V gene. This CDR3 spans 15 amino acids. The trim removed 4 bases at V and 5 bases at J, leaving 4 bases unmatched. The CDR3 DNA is TGTGCCAGCAGCTCTACTAGCGGGGGGGGGGAGACCCAGTACTTC. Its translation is CASSSTSGGGETQYF.

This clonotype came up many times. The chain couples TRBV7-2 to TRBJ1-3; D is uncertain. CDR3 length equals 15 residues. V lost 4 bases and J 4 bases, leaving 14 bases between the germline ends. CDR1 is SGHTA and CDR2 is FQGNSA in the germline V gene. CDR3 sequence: CASSSGPGIGNTIYF. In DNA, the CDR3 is TGTGCCAGCAGCTCCGGGCCCGGTATCGGAAACACCATATATTTT.

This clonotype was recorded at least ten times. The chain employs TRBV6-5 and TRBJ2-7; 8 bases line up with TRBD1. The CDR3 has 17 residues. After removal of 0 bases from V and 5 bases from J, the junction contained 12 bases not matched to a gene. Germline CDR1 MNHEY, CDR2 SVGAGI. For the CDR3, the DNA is TGTGCCAGCAGTTACTCCAGGCGACAGGGGATTGGTAACGAGCAGTACTTC. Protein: CASSYSRRQGIGNEQYF.